This passage covers 16 T cell receptor beta chains from one sample sequenced in a study of T and B cells in COVID-19 patients. TRB was amplified from around 230-520 ng of blood genomic DNA. BIOMED2 TRB-A/B primer pools were used in multiplex TRB PCR. TCRdb re-called the multiplex PCR reads through MiXCR, storing one row per CDR3 protein. The table records around 12,000 distinct CDR3 sequences, just under 30% of them present only once. Sequenced sample: blood. These receptors were collected from a human donor who had recovered from COVID-19.

CDR3: CASSLGDLNYNEQFF. The CDR3 DNA is TGCGCCAGCAGCTTGGGTGACCTAAACTACAATGAGCAGTTCTTC. J is TRBJ2-1 and V is TRBV5-1; the D is unclear. V was pared by 0 bases and J by 3 bases, with 10 bases between. The CDR3 covers 15 residues. Germline assignment: CDR1 SGHRS and CDR2 YFSETQ.

The chain links TRBV5-1 to TRBJ1-2; a weak D match, TRBD1 (6 bases). The CDR3 contains 16 residues. V was shortened by 0 bases and J by 2 bases, with 14 bases between the two germline ends. The germline V gene has CDR1 SGHRS and CDR2 YFSETQ. The CDR3 spells CASSLGVSGQNYGYTF. In nucleotides, the CDR3 is TGCGCCAGCAGCTTGGGTGTGTCAGGACAGAACTATGGCTACACCTTC.

The chain links TRBV6-1 to TRBJ1-2; TRBD1 agrees at 10 bases. Germline-derived CDR1 and CDR2 are MNHNS and SASEGT. Losses at the gene ends were 6 bases for V and 4 bases for J; bases not matched to a gene: 5. This CDR3 spans 14 amino acids. The CDR3 bases are TGTGCCAGCAGACCGGGACAGGGGTTCTATGGCTACACCTTC. Protein sequence: CASRPGQGFYGYTF.

This clonotype was observed a few times. The rearrangement uses TRBV24-1 and TRBJ1-2, with TRBD1 matching over 8 bases. The trim removed 9 bases at V and 2 bases at J, leaving 4 bases unmatched. This CDR3 is 13 amino acids long. Germline CDR1 reads KGHDR; CDR2 reads SFDVKD. In DNA form, the CDR3 reads TGTGCCACCGGGGACAGGCGAAACTATGGCTACACCTTC. This gives the protein CATGDRRNYGYTF.

This clonotype was found once. The CDR3 region is CSPRLGLAGGPRTYNEQFF. CDR3 nucleotides: TGCAGCCCCCGACTGGGACTAGCGGGAGGGCCTCGGACGTACAATGAGCAGTTCTTC. V gene TRBV29-1 combines with J gene TRBJ2-1; TRBD2 agrees at 16 bases. Looked up from germline, CDR1 is SQVTM and CDR2 is ANQGSEA. The CDR3 totals 19 residues. The V segment lost 8 bases and the J segment 4 bases; nucleotides outside the gene matches: 17.

This clonotype was seen only once. The CDR3 coding sequence is TGTGCCATTCCAACTAGACCTAGCACAGATACGCAGTATTTT. Amino acid sequence: CAIPTRPSTDTQYF. This sequence joins TRBV11-3 and TRBJ2-3, with a weak D call TRBD2 (5 bases). With 10 bases removed from V and 0 bases from J, the gap between germline ends came to 14 bases. Per germline, CDR1 SGHNT and CDR2 YENEEA. This CDR3 is 14 amino acids long.

V usage is TRBV19 and J usage is TRBJ2-7, with D possibly matching TRBD2 (6 bases). CDR1 and CDR2 from the germline V gene are LNHDA and SQIVND (reference sequence). The V gene lost 5 bases and the J gene lost 4 bases, with 15 bases spanning the gap. The CDR3 contains 14 residues. In nucleotides, the CDR3 is TGTGCCAGTAGTGTGCGGGACGGATTATACGAGCAGTACTTC. Its protein is CASSVRDGLYEQYF.

With respect to this clonotype: A much larger clone lies a single base off, so this may be a read error. The chain couples TRBV19 to TRBJ2-7; 7 nucleotides align to TRBD1. V lost 4 bases and J lost 0; bases outside the gene matches: 3. The CDR3 is 14 amino acids. Germline CDR1 and CDR2: LNHDA and SQIVND (reference sequence). The CDR3 DNA follows: TGTGCCAGTAGTAGGGACAGTGCCTCCTACGAGCAGTACGTC. Protein product: CASSRDSASYEQYV.

The chain combines TRBV12-3 or TRBV12-4 with TRBJ1-5, with D possibly TRBD1 on 5 matching bases. The CDR3 has 14 residues. Trimming left V 3 bases short and J 7 bases short, with 13 bases between. The CDR3 region is CASSLVGGKQPQHF. Written as DNA, the CDR3 is TGTGCCAGCAGTTTGGTGGGGGGAAAACAGCCCCAGCATTTT.

In this sample, this clonotype is medium-sized. CDR3 amino acids: CSVLAGVSYEQYF. CDR3 DNA sequence: TGCAGCGTTCTAGCGGGAGTCTCCTACGAGCAGTACTTC. V is TRBV29-1 and J is TRBJ2-7; 10 bases map to TRBD2. Germline V gives CDR1 SQVTM, CDR2 ANQGSEA. The CDR3 loop spans 13 amino acids. J gave up 0 bases and V 5 bases, and 1 base lay outside the gene matches.

The chain is built from TRBV6-5 and TRBJ1-1, with D unclear. The ends were cut back, 6 bases at V and 1 base at J, with 18 bases in the middle. Germline CDR1 reads MNHEY; CDR2 reads SVGAGI. This CDR3 region has 16 residues. The CDR3 loop is CASSPDDKIENTEAFF. Here the CDR3 DNA reads TGTGCCAGCAGCCCCGATGATAAAATAGAGAACACTGAAGCTTTCTTT.

The chain uses TRBV6-2 or TRBV6-3 and TRBJ2-7; 10 bases line up with TRBD2. The ends lost 6 bases at V and 2 bases at J; junction bases unmatched: 13. Germline lookup yields CDR1 MNHEY and CDR2 SVGEGT. CDR3 size: 17 residues. This CDR3 is CASSPRGLADRTYEQYV. CDR3 sequence (DNA): TGTGCCAGCAGCCCCCGAGGACTAGCGGATAGAACCTACGAGCAGTACGTC.

This clonotype has ten or more counts. V and J are TRBV19 and TRBJ1-3; no clear D gene. This CDR3 is built from 14 residues. V lost 2 bases, J lost 0 bases, and 5 bases lay in between. CDR1 is LNHDA and CDR2 is SQIVND in the germline V gene (reference sequence). CDR3 nucleotides: TGTGCCAGTAGTATAATGCCCTCTGGAAACACCATATATTTT. Translated: CASSIMPSGNTIYF.

V and J are TRBV4-2 and TRBJ2-6; 10 bases agree with TRBD2. This CDR3 has 18 amino acids. Germline values: CDR1 LGHNA, CDR2 YNFKEQ. Trimming at V came to 0 bases and at J to 3 bases, leaving 5 bases not matched to a gene. The CDR3 DNA sequence: TGTGCCAGCAGCCAAGACGTAGCGGGAGGAGTTGGGGCCAACGTCCTGACTTTC. As protein: CASSQDVAGGVGANVLTF.

The chain is built from TRBV15 and TRBJ1-1, with 7 positions matching TRBD1. J was trimmed by 0 bases and V by 5 bases; bases with no gene match: 3. The CDR3 spans 14 residues. Per germline, CDR1 LNHNV and CDR2 YYDKDF (reference sequence). CDR3 DNA sequence: TGTGCCACCAGCGGGGGACAGTTGAACACTGAAGCTTTCTTT. This encodes CATSGGQLNTEAFF.

This clonotype has more than one count but fewer than ten. The chain employs TRBV27 and TRBJ1-2; D may be TRBD1 (6 bases). The germline V and J ends were trimmed by 8 bases and 8 bases, with 21 bases remaining between them. The V gene's germline CDR1 is MNHEY and CDR2 SMNVEV (reference sequence). The CDR3 contains 14 residues. CDR3 bases: TGTGCCAGCGGCCGGGACAATGTAGTTGGCGGCTACACCTTC. Protein product: CASGRDNVVGGYTF.